These 18 T cell receptor beta chains came from one sample sequenced in a study of shared clonotypes between healthy human individuals. The naive CD8 subset, CD45RO-negative cells positively selected for CCR7, excluded terminally differentiated effector memory CD45RA+ cells. TCRdb's copy holds only in-frame clones and misses some; the assay was immunoSEQ multiplex PCR. The table includes some 2 million clones, about 95% detected once. Sequencing used naive CD8+ T cells sorted from blood. The receptors come from a man between 18 and 35 years old in good health.

The chain combines TRBV5-1 with TRBJ1-1; D call uncertain. V was trimmed by 6 bases and J by 0 bases, leaving 9 bases between them. Germline V gene data show CDR1 as SGHRS and CDR2 as YFSETQ. CDR3 length: 13 amino acids. In DNA form, the CDR3 reads TGCGCCAGCACGGCGAATTTGAACACTGAAGCTTTCTTT. Translation gives CASTANLNTEAFF.

The V gene is TRBV27, the J gene TRBJ1-1; D is perhaps TRBD1 (5 bases). The V gene lost 3 bases and the J gene lost 0 bases, with 8 bases spanning the gap. Germline V gene data show CDR1 as MNHEY and CDR2 as SMNVEV (reference sequence). This CDR3 comprises 14 residues. The CDR3 DNA reads TGTGCCAGCAGTTTGCTGGACATGAACACTGAAGCTTTCTTT. It codes for CASSLLDMNTEAFF.

The chain uses TRBV27 and TRBJ2-3; unclear D gene. With 5 bases removed from V and 1 base from J, the gap between germline ends came to 13 bases. The CDR3 loop spans 15 amino acids. Germline-derived CDR1 and CDR2 are MNHEY and SMNVEV (reference sequence). The CDR3 spells CASSVNTGGTDTQYF. The CDR3 DNA sequence: TGTGCCAGCAGTGTCAACACGGGTGGCACAGATACGCAGTATTTT.

The CDR3 nucleotides are TGCGCCAGCAGCCCTCTAGCGGCCCCAGATACGCAGTATTTT. Encoded protein: CASSPLAAPDTQYF. This chain connects TRBV5-1 to TRBJ2-3; 7 bases align to TRBD2. The V segment lost 4 bases and the J segment 4 bases; nucleotides outside the gene matches: 6. Germline V gene lookup returns CDR1 SGHRS and CDR2 YFSETQ. The CDR3 totals 14 residues.

The CDR3 reads CASSSFRDTDTQYF. For the CDR3, the DNA is TGTGCCAGCAGCTCGTTCCGTGACACAGATACGCAGTATTTT. This sequence joins TRBV11-2 and TRBJ2-3; D unresolved. V dropped 4 bases and J dropped 2 bases, with 10 bases sitting between them. The CDR3 consists of 14 residues. Germline CDR1 is SGHAT and CDR2 is FQNNGV.

This chain connects TRBV25-1 to TRBJ2-7; 7 bases align to TRBD1. This CDR3 contains 12 residues. V lost 4 bases, J lost 6 bases, and 3 bases stayed unmatched. Germline assignment: CDR1 MGHDK and CDR2 SYGVNS. The CDR3 nucleotides read TGTGCCAGCAGTGGACAGGGATCCGAGCAGTACTTC. Encoded protein: CASSGQGSEQYF.

The chain recombines TRBV6-5 with TRBJ2-7; 7 bases fit TRBD2. Germline CDR1 is MNHEY and CDR2 is SVGAGI. The CDR3 covers 14 residues. V lost 6 bases, J lost 0 bases, and 5 bases stayed unmatched. The CDR3 coding sequence is TGTGCCAGCAGAGGAAGCGGGGCCTCCTACGAGCAGTACTTC. This translates into CASRGSGASYEQYF.

The rearrangement uses TRBV14 and TRBJ2-7, with TRBD1 matching 7 bases. In germline, CDR1 is SGHDN, CDR2 FVKESK. The CDR3 sequence is 15 residues long. Trimming removed 1 base from V and 2 bases from J; junction bases left unmatched: 5. CDR3 loop: CASSQVSGQTYEQYF. CDR3 in DNA: TGTGCCAGCAGCCAAGTCTCGGGACAGACCTACGAGCAGTACTTC.

The chain uses TRBV30 and TRBJ2-1, with 7 bases lining up with TRBD2. The CDR3 sequence is 15 residues long. After removal of 4 bases from V and 10 bases from J, the junction contained 16 bases not matched to a gene. CDR1 is GTSNPN, CDR2 SVGIG, per germline (reference sequence). This CDR3 reads CAWNAFRAGSQEQFF. The CDR3 DNA reads TGTGCCTGGAATGCTTTTCGAGCGGGGTCGCAGGAGCAGTTCTTC. Using reference TRBV30 and TRBJ2-1 for the parts outside the CDR3, the full variable domain is SQTIHQWPATLVQPVGSPLSLECTVEGTSNPNLYWYRQAAGRGLQLLFYSVGIGQISSEVPQNLSASRPQDRQFILSSKKLLLSDSGFYLCAWNAFRAGSQEQFFGPGTRLTVL.

The CDR3 is CASSLALAGGGYEQYF. The CDR3, as DNA: TGTGCCAGCAGCTTGGCCCTAGCGGGAGGAGGGTACGAGCAGTACTTC. The chain uses TRBV5-6 and TRBJ2-7, with TRBD2 matching over 11 bases. Germline values: CDR1 SGHDT, CDR2 YYEEEE. V shed 0 bases, J shed 4 bases, and the junction held 6 bases outside the gene matches. The CDR3 extends over 16 amino acids.

Remarks on this clone: Germline and junction disagree at one end, which may indicate a read error. V and J are TRBV29-1 and TRBJ1-3; 10 bases are a match to TRBD1. The CDR3 is made up of 18 amino acids. CDR1 is SQVTM and CDR2 is ANQGSEA in the germline V gene. CDR3 residues: CSVEAGTGDYVPGNTIYF. CDR3 sequence (DNA): TGCAGCGTGGAAGCCGGGACAGGGGACTACGTACCTGGAAACACCATATATTTT. The complete variable domain, with remaining parts taken from reference TRBV29-1 and TRBJ1-3, reads SAVISQKPSRDICQRGTSLTIQCQVDSQVTMMFWYRQQPGQSLTLIATANQGSEATYESGFVIDKFPISRPNLTFSTLTVSNMSPEDSSIYLCSVEAGTGDYVPGNTIYFGEGSWLTVV.

This chain joins TRBV19 and TRBJ2-7; 7 bases align to TRBD2. CDR3 length equals 15 residues. The ends lost 5 bases at V and 0 bases at J; junction bases unmatched: 7. CDR1 and CDR2 from the germline V gene are LNHDA and SQIVND (reference sequence). The CDR3 region is CASSPGTMSSYEQYF. DNA for the CDR3: TGTGCCAGTAGTCCCGGGACTATGAGCTCCTACGAGCAGTACTTC.

Only a few counts were recorded for this clone. The J gene is TRBJ1-3, the V gene TRBV5-5, with no clear D. The length of the CDR3 is 14 residues. V dropped 2 bases and J dropped 4 bases, with 10 bases sitting between them. Germline V gives CDR1 SGHKS, CDR2 YYEKEE (reference sequence). CDR3 sequence reads: CASSFWGSGNTIYF. CDR3 DNA: TGTGCCAGCAGCTTTTGGGGTTCAGGAAACACCATATATTTT.

J is TRBJ2-5 and V is TRBV28; 13 bases agree with TRBD2. Gene TRBJ2-7 matches the end of the DNA better, so the J call may be wrong. The CDR3 is 15 residues long. Germline V gene sequence: CDR1 MDHEN, CDR2 SYDVKM. CDR3 amino acids: CASSWTSGGLNEQYF. Written as DNA, the CDR3 is TGTGCCAGCAGTTGGACTAGCGGGGGTCTAAACGAGCAGTACTTC.

The chain uses TRBV11-2 and TRBJ2-1, with 7 bases lining up with TRBD2. Germline V lookup: CDR1 SGHAT, CDR2 FQNNGV. The CDR3 has 15 residues. The ends lost 10 bases at V and 0 bases at J; junction bases unmatched: 9. The CDR3 sequence is CATRPSGSSYNEQFF. The CDR3 bases are TGTGCCACCAGGCCTAGCGGCAGCTCCTACAATGAGCAGTTCTTC.

The rearrangement uses TRBV6-1 and TRBJ2-7; D is uncertain. Deletions cut 3 bases from V and 3 bases from J, with 9 bases between. Germline lookup yields CDR1 MNHNS and CDR2 SASEGT. The CDR3 is made up of 13 amino acids. The CDR3 here is CASSDGQVYEQYF. For the CDR3, the DNA is TGTGCCAGCAGTGATGGGCAGGTCTACGAGCAGTACTTC.

This clone was seen a single time. The chain recombines TRBV7-2 with TRBJ2-4, with 7 bases aligning to TRBD1. Germline loops: CDR1 SGHTA, CDR2 FQGNSA. The CDR3 length is 16 residues. Germline trimming cut 5 bases from V and 3 bases from J; bases unmatched to any gene: 10. CDR3 nucleotide sequence: TGTGCCAGCAGCGGCCCGGGACAGTATGGCAAAAACATTCAGTACTTC. The encoded protein is CASSGPGQYGKNIQYF.

The DNA of the CDR3 is TGTGCCACCTCCCCTAGCGGCATCTCCTACGAGCAGTACTTC. Its translation is CATSPSGISYEQYF. The chain couples TRBV5-6 to TRBJ2-7, with 7 bases fitting TRBD2. The V gene's germline CDR1 is SGHDT and CDR2 YYEEEE. V shed 9 bases and J 0 bases; nucleotides not matched to a gene: 9. This CDR3 spans 14 amino acids.